A single sample gave rise to the 3 T cell receptor beta chains below, sequenced in a study of blood T cell repertoires in COVID-19. Only in-frame clones appear in the TCRdb table, and some are missing; sequencing was by immunoSEQ multiplex PCR. The top ten clones hold about 25% of a sample with approximately 30,000 clones, about 91% of them seen once. The sequenced sample consisted of peripheral blood. These TCRs come from a human donor in a cohort sampled during active COVID-19.

The chain couples TRBV12-3 or TRBV12-4 to TRBJ2-7; D might be TRBD2 (5 bases). V was cut by 6 bases and J by 6 bases, with 9 bases left in between. The CDR3 consists of 11 residues. Here the CDR3 reads CASSRGLEQYF. The CDR3, as DNA: TGTGCCAGCAGCCGTGGACTCGAGCAGTACTTC.

The rearrangement joins TRBV2 to TRBJ2-7; TRBD2 aligns across 9 bases. This CDR3 contains 15 residues. The germline CDR1 and CDR2 sequences are SNHLY and FYNNEI. The V and J ends lost 2 bases and 6 bases, in that order; junction bases with no gene match: 8. The CDR3 loop reads CASSELAGRGGEQYF. The DNA for the CDR3 is TGTGCCAGCAGTGAACTAGCGGGGAGGGGAGGCGAGCAGTACTTC.

The chain has TRBV7-9 and TRBJ2-1, with 9 bases identical to TRBD1. The junction had 9 bases not matched to a gene; V was cut back by 5 bases and J by 7 bases. The CDR3 loop spans 15 amino acids. Germline V lookup: CDR1 SEHNR, CDR2 FQNEAQ (reference sequence). The CDR3 protein is CASSPRTGVWNEQFF. The CDR3 DNA sequence: TGTGCCAGCAGCCCCAGGACAGGGGTTTGGAATGAGCAGTTCTTC.